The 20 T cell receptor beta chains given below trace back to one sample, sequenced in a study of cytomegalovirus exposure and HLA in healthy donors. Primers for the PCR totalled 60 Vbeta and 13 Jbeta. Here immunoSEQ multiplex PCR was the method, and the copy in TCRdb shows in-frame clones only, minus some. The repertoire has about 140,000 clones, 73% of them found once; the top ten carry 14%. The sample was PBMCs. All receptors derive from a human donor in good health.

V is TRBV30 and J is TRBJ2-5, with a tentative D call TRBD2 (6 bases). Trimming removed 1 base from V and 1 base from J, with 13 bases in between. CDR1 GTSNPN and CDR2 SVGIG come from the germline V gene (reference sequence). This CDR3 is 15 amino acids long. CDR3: CAWSAGLHSQETQYF. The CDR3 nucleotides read TGTGCCTGGAGTGCGGGACTTCATTCCCAAGAGACCCAGTACTTC.

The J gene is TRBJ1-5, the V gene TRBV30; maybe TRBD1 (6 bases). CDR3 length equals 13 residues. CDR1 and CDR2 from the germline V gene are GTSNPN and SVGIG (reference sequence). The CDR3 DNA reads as TGTGCTTCCCAACAGGGTTGGAATCAGCCCCAGCATTTT. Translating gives CASQQGWNQPQHF.

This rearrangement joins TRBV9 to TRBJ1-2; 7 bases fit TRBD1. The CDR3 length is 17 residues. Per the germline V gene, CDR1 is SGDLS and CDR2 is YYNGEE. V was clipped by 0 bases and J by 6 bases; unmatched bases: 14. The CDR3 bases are TGTGCCAGCAGCGTAGAACGGTTGGTGGACAGGAGAAATGGCTACACCTTC. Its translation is CASSVERLVDRRNGYTF.

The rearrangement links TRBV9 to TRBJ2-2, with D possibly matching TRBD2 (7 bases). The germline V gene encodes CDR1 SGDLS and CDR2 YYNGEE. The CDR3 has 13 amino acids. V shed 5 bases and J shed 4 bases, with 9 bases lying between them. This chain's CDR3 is CASRGGGTGELFF. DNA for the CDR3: TGTGCCAGCAGGGGAGGGGGCACCGGGGAGCTGTTTTTT.

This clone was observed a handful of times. The CDR3 DNA follows: TGTGCCAGCAGCGTCTTCCAGACGGGAAGCTATGGCTACACCTTC. Its translation is CASSVFQTGSYGYTF. The J gene is TRBJ1-2, the V gene TRBV9; D uncertain. Germline V gene lookup returns CDR1 SGDLS and CDR2 YYNGEE. The V end lost 2 bases, the J end lost 4 bases, and 15 bases lay between the germline ends. The CDR3 runs to 15 residues. Together with reference TRBV9 and TRBJ1-2, the CDR3 gives the full variable domain: DSGVTQTPKHLITATGQRVTLRCSPRSGDLSVYWYQQSLDQGLQFLIQYYNGEERAKGNILERFSAQQFPDLHSELNLSSLELGDSALYFCASSVFQTGSYGYTFGSGTRLTVV.

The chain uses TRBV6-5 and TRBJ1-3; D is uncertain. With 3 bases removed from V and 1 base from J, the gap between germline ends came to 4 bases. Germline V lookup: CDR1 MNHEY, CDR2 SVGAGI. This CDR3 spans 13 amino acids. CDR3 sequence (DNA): TGTGCCAGCAGTTATAATTCTGGAAACACCATATATTTT. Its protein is CASSYNSGNTIYF.

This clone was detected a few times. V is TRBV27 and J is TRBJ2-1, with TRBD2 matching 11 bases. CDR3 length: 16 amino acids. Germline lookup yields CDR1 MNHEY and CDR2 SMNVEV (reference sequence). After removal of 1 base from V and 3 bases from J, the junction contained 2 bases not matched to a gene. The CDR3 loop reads CASSLWLAGGYNEQFF. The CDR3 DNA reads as TGTGCCAGCAGTTTATGGCTAGCGGGAGGCTACAATGAGCAGTTCTTC.

The CDR3 bases are TGTGCCACGAAGCGGGGGGAGGCGCTTTTCTACGAGCAGTACTTC. Translating it yields CATKRGEALFYEQYF. The chain joins TRBV10-3 to TRBJ2-7; 9 bases fit TRBD2. This CDR3 is built from 15 residues. V lost 10 bases and J lost 3; bases outside the gene matches: 13. Germline V gives CDR1 ENHRY, CDR2 SYGVKD.

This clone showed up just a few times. The CDR3 protein is CASSLASLFTDTQYF. The DNA of the CDR3 is TGTGCCAGCAGCTTGGCCTCACTTTTCACAGATACGCAGTATTTT. The rearrangement uses TRBV5-6 and TRBJ2-3; no clear D. This CDR3 spans 15 amino acids. Trimming pared 0 bases from V and 2 bases from J, leaving 10 bases between. CDR1 is SGHDT, CDR2 YYEEEE, per germline.

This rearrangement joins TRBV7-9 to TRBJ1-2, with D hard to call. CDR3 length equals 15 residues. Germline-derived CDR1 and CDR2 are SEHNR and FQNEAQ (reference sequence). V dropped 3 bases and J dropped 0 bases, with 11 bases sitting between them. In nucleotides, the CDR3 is TGTGCCAGCAGCTTCGGGGATAGCCCTAACTATGGCTACACCTTC. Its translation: CASSFGDSPNYGYTF.

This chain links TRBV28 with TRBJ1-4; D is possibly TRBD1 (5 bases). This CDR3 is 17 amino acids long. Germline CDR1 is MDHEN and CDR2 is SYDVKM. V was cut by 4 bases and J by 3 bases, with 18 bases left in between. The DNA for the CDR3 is TGTGCCAGCAGTTCTCTCACCGGGGGAGTCGCTAATGAAAAACTGTTTTTT. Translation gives CASSSLTGGVANEKLFF.

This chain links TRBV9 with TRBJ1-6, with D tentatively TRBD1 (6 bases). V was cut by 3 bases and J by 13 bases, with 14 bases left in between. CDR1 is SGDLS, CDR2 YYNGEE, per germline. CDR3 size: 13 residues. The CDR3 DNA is TGTGCCAGCAGCGCGAAGATTGGGGGCCCCCTCCACTTT. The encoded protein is CASSAKIGGPLHF.

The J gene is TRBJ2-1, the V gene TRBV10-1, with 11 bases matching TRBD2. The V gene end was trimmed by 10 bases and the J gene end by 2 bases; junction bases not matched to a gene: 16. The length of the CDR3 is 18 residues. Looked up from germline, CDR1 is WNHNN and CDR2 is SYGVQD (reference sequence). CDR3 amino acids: CATHLRLAGTVAYNEQFF. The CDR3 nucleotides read TGCGCCACCCATCTAAGACTAGCGGGGACCGTGGCCTACAATGAGCAGTTCTTC.

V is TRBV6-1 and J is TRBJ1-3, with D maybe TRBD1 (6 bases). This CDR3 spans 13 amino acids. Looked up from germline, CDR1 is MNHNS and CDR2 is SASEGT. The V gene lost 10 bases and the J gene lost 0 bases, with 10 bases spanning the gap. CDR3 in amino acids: CAIRDNSGNTIYF. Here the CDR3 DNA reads TGTGCCATTCGGGACAACTCTGGAAACACCATATATTTT.

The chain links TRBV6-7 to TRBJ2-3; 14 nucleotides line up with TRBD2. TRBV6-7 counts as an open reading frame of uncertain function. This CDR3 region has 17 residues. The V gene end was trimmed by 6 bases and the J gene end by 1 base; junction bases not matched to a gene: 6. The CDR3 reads CASSRTSGGSRTDTQYF. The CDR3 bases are TGTGCCAGCAGCCGGACTAGCGGGGGGTCGCGCACAGATACGCAGTATTTT.

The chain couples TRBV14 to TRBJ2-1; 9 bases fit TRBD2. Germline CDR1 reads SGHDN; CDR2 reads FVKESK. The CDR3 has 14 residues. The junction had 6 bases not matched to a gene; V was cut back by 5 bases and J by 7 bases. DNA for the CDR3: TGTGCCAGCAGCGTAGCGGGAGTTGGGAATGAGCAGTTCTTC. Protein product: CASSVAGVGNEQFF.

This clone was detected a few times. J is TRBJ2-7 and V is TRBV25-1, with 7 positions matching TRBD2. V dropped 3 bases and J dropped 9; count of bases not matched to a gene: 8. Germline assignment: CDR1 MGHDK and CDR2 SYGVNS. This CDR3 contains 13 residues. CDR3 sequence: CASSEWGGDSQYF. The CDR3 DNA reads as TGTGCCAGCAGTGAGTGGGGGGGGGACTCGCAGTACTTC.

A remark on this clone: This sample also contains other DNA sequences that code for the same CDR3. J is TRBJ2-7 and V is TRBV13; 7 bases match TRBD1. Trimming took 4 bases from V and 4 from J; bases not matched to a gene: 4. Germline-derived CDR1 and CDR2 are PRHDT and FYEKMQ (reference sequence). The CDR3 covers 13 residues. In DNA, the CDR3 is TGTGCCAGCAGCTCCGGGACAGCTTACGAGCAGTACTTC. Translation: CASSSGTAYEQYF. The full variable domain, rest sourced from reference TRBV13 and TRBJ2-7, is AAGVIQSPRHLIKEKRETATLKCYPIPRHDTVYWYQQGPGQDPQFLISFYEKMQSDKGSIPDRFSAQQFSDYHSELNMSSLELGDSALYFCASSSGTAYEQYFGPGTRLTVT.

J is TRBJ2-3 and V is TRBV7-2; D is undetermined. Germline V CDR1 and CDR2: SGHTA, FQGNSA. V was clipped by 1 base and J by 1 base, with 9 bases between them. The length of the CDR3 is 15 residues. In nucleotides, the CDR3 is TGTGCCAGCAGCTTAGAGATAACGGGCACAGATACGCAGTATTTT. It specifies CASSLEITGTDTQYF. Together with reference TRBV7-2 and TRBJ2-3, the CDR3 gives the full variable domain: GAGVSQSPSNKVTEKGKDVELRCDPISGHTALYWYRQSLGQGLEFLIYFQGNSAPDKSGLPSDRFSAERTGGSVSTLTIQRTQQEDSAVYLCASSLEITGTDTQYFGPGTRLTVL.

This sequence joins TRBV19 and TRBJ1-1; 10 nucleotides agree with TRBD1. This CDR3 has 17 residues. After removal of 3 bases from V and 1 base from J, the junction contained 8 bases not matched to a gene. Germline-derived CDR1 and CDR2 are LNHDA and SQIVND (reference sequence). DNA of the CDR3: TGTGCCAGTAGTATTATTTCTCGACAGGGGGCGAACACTGAAGCTTTCTTT. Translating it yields CASSIISRQGANTEAFF.